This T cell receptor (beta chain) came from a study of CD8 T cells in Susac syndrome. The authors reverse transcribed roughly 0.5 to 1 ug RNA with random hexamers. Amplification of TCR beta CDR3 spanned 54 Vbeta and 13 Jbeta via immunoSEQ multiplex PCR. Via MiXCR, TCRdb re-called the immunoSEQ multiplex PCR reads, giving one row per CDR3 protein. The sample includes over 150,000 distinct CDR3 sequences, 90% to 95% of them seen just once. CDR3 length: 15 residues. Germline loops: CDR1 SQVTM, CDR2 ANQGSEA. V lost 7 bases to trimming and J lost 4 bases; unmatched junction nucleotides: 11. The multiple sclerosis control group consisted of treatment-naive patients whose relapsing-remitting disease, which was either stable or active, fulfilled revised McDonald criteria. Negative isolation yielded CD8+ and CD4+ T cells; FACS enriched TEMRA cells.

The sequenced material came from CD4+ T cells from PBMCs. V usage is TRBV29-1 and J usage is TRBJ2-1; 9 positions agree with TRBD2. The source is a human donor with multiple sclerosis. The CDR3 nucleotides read TGCAGCGCCCGTCCGGGACTAGCCACTTACAATGAGCAGTTCTTC. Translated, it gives CSARPGLATYNEQFF.